This TCR beta chain was observed in a study of T cell responses to AZD1222 COVID-19 vaccine. Study summary: Pooled together were second doses at about 4 or about 12 weeks.

There are 13 residues in the CDR3. V was clipped by 7 bases and J by 5 bases; unmatched bases: 6. Germline V CDR1 and CDR2: MNHEY, SVGAGI. Assay used: immunoSEQ multiplex PCR; TCRdb lists only in-frame clones, some missing. The sample has about 120,000 clones, about 90% seen once. Details on this clone: What it binds is unknown.

Study conclusions and caveats: Possibly, clonal diversity was underestimated; donors were largely white British and included more females. Regions left unmutated in variants are reportedly the target of nearly half of spike-specific TCRs.

This TCR came from an adult in good health. The sample in question was peripheral blood, obtained on day 0 of AZD1222 vaccination. The J gene is TRBJ1-2, the V gene TRBV6-5; 8 bases match TRBD1. CDR3 in amino acids: CASKTGEGYGYTF. DNA for the CDR3: TGTGCCAGCAAGACAGGGGAGGGGTATGGCTACACCTTC.